This T cell receptor (beta chain) originates from a study of T-cell memory formation after mild COVID-19. Overall study results and limits: The finding that pre-infection memory included some responding clones suggested that cross-reactive memory joined. Day 15 to 85 contractors were CD4/CD8 balanced; later expanders leaned CD4+.

5'RACE with constant-segment primers built TCRalpha and TCRbeta cDNA libraries with UMIs. Using its own MiXCR run on the 5' RACE reads, TCRdb lists one record per CDR3 protein. The sample has about 340,000 distinct CDR3 sequences, around 15% seen once. With regard to this clonotype: Antigen: not known.

Germline V gives CDR1 SGHRS, CDR2 YFSETQ. This CDR3 region has 15 residues. V lost 3 bases and J 2 bases, leaving 14 bases between the germline ends. What was sequenced was PBMCs or a T cell subset sorted from them (not recorded which). The chain joins TRBV5-1 to TRBJ1-1; perhaps TRBD1 as D (5 bases). The TCR was taken from a man aged 18 to 29 who had mild COVID-19 (a few samples of this study predate the infection). Cell type and time point are not known. CDR3 protein: CASSSPGGVNTEAFF. The CDR3 bases are TGCGCCAGCAGCTCCCCGGGAGGGGTTAACACTGAAGCTTTCTTT.